The next 28 T cell receptor beta chains were all read from a single sample in a study of glioma-infiltrating T cells after dendritic cell vaccination. TCRdb keeps only in-frame clones here, not all; method: immunoSEQ multiplex PCR. The profile covers roughly 60,000 clones, with approximately 86% appearing a single time and around 10% taken by the ten largest. Time point specified: after dendritic cell vaccination, including at tumor progression/relapse. Sequenced material: blood, taken after dendritic cell vaccination. The receptors here all came from a human donor with glioblastoma.

The genes are TRBV11-3 and TRBJ2-7; 9 positions match TRBD1. V shed 5 bases and J 4 bases; nucleotides not matched to a gene: 6. The V gene's germline CDR1 is SGHNT and CDR2 YENEEA. The CDR3 is made up of 14 amino acids. The chain's CDR3 is CASSPGTGWYEQYF. In DNA, the CDR3 is TGTGCCAGCAGCCCCGGGACAGGGTGGTACGAGCAGTACTTC.

The V and J genes are TRBV11-2 and TRBJ2-1; 11 nucleotides align to TRBD2. After removal of 10 bases from V and 7 bases from J, the junction contained 12 bases not matched to a gene. Germline CDR1 reads SGHAT; CDR2 reads FQNNGV. There are 15 residues in the CDR3. CDR3 sequence reads: CATLTIAGGPNEQFF. The DNA of the CDR3 is TGTGCCACCCTAACGATAGCGGGAGGGCCAAATGAGCAGTTCTTC.

This sequence joins TRBV7-2 and TRBJ2-4; 8 bases map to TRBD1. The CDR3 totals 15 residues. Germline loops: CDR1 SGHTA, CDR2 FQGNSA. With V trimmed by 2 bases and J by 5 bases, 5 bases remained unmatched. DNA for the CDR3: TGTGCCAGCAGCTTAACGCAGGGGGCTCAAAACATTCAGTACTTC. It specifies CASSLTQGAQNIQYF.

The chain is built from TRBV30 and TRBJ2-3, with D possibly being TRBD2 (6 bases). Trimming cost V 0 bases and J 4 bases, with 11 bases left between them. The CDR3 is made up of 14 amino acids. Germline values: CDR1 GTSNPN, CDR2 SVGIG (reference sequence). CDR3 DNA sequence: TGTGCCTGGAGTGTTCCGGGAGCGGCAGATACGCAGTATTTT. It is translated as CAWSVPGAADTQYF. The whole variable domain, filled in from reference TRBV30 and TRBJ2-3, reads SQTIHQWPATLVQPVGSPLSLECTVEGTSNPNLYWYRQAAGRGLQLLFYSVGIGQISSEVPQNLSASRPQDRQFILSSKKLLLSDSGFYLCAWSVPGAADTQYFGPGTRLTVL.

In this sample, this clone turned up a few times. The CDR3 loop reads CASSLFVGLAGAILANTGELFF. The CDR3 bases are TGTGCCAGCAGTTTATTTGTCGGGCTAGCGGGAGCGATACTCGCGAACACCGGGGAGCTGTTTTTT. V gene TRBV27 combines with J gene TRBJ2-2, with 10 bases lining up with TRBD2. Germline V gene sequence: CDR1 MNHEY, CDR2 SMNVEV (reference sequence). With V trimmed by 1 base and J by 0 bases, 17 bases remained unmatched. This CDR3 region has 22 residues.

The chain is built from TRBV11-2 and TRBJ2-2; TRBD2 is a possible D gene (5 bases). V lost 2 bases and J lost 4, with 14 bases in between. The CDR3 loop spans 16 amino acids. Germline lookup yields CDR1 SGHAT and CDR2 FQNNGV. The CDR3: CASSLTSRGGTGELFF. CDR3 DNA sequence: TGTGCCAGCAGCTTAACGTCCCGCGGAGGCACCGGGGAGCTGTTTTTT.

Only a few counts were recorded for this clone. The chain links TRBV15 to TRBJ2-1, with 9 bases matching TRBD1. This CDR3 contains 16 residues. Losses at the gene ends were 1 base for V and 9 bases for J; bases not matched to a gene: 10. Germline assignment: CDR1 LNHNV and CDR2 YYDKDF (reference sequence). The CDR3 region is CATSRGGGQGKIEQFF. In DNA, the CDR3 is TGTGCCACCAGCAGAGGCGGGGGACAGGGCAAGATTGAGCAGTTCTTC.

Worth noting for this clone: Its ends do not fully match the called genes, so a read error is possible. The CDR3 DNA reads TGTGCCAGCAGTGAAGCGGGGACTGGAGCTTTCTTT. It yields the protein CASSEAGTGAFF. This chain connects TRBV2 to TRBJ1-1, with a weak D call TRBD1 (5 bases). Per the germline V gene, CDR1 is SNHLY and CDR2 is FYNNEI. The CDR3 length is 12 residues. The whole variable domain, remainder taken from reference TRBV2 and TRBJ1-1, is EPEVTQTPSHQVTQMGQEVILRCVPISNHLYFYWYRQILGQKVEFLVSFYNNEISEKSEIFDDQFSVERPDGSNFTLKIRSTKLEDSAMYFCASSEAGTGAFFGQGTRLTVV.

The V call is TRBV9, the J call TRBJ1-1, with a tentative D call TRBD1 (5 bases). Trimming pared 0 bases from V and 2 bases from J, leaving 8 bases between. This CDR3 has 14 amino acids. In germline, CDR1 is SGDLS, CDR2 YYNGEE. The chain's CDR3 is CASSVEGDNTEAFF. CDR3 in DNA: TGTGCCAGCAGCGTAGAAGGGGATAACACTGAAGCTTTCTTT. Using reference TRBV9 and TRBJ1-1 for the parts outside the CDR3, the full variable domain is DSGVTQTPKHLITATGQRVTLRCSPRSGDLSVYWYQQSLDQGLQFLIQYYNGEERAKGNILERFSAQQFPDLHSELNLSSLELGDSALYFCASSVEGDNTEAFFGQGTRLTVV.

The chain is built from TRBV4-2 and TRBJ2-7, with a tentative D call TRBD2 (7 bases). The CDR3 is 17 residues long. The ends were cut back, 3 bases at V and 1 base at J, with 19 bases in the middle. Germline CDR1 is LGHNA and CDR2 is YNFKEQ. The CDR3 here is CASSQGGNRDLSYEQYF. The CDR3 nucleotides read TGTGCCAGCAGCCAGGGGGGGAACAGGGACCTGTCCTACGAGCAGTACTTC.

The chain uses TRBV7-7 and TRBJ2-4, with 9 bases fitting TRBD1. The CDR3 is 16 amino acids. Germline V lookup: CDR1 SSHAT, CDR2 FNYEAQ (reference sequence). J lost 6 bases, V lost 5 bases, and 11 bases had no gene match. The CDR3 nucleotides are TGTGCCAGCAGCCAGCCCGACAGGGGGAGCGGAAACATTCAGTACTTC. Protein: CASSQPDRGSGNIQYF. The variable domain in full, completed from reference TRBV7-7 and TRBJ2-4, reads GAGVSQSPRYKVTKRGQDVTLRCDPISSHATLYWYQQALGQGPEFLTYFNYEAQPDKSGLPSDRFSAERPEGSISTLTIQRTEQRDSAMYRCASSQPDRGSGNIQYFGAGTRLSVL.

The chain joins TRBV30 to TRBJ1-1; 7 nucleotides align to TRBD1. Germline V gives CDR1 GTSNPN, CDR2 SVGIG (reference sequence). J was trimmed by 4 bases and V by 4 bases; bases with no gene match: 3. The CDR3 has 12 amino acids. The CDR3 region has the DNA TGTGCCTGGACGACAGGGACCACTGAAGCTTTCTTT. Residues: CAWTTGTTEAFF.

This chain joins TRBV10-1 and TRBJ2-7, with 8 bases lining up with TRBD2. Germline assignment: CDR1 WNHNN and CDR2 SYGVQD (reference sequence). The CDR3 contains 13 residues. The V gene end was trimmed by 4 bases and the J gene end by 6 bases; junction bases not matched to a gene: 5. This chain's CDR3 is CASSGAGGSEQYF. The CDR3 coding sequence is TGCGCCAGCAGTGGCGCGGGAGGTTCCGAGCAGTACTTC.

CDR3 in amino acids: CASSVSGLAGARDTQYF. CDR3 coding DNA: TGTGCCAGCAGCGTGTCGGGACTAGCGGGGGCGAGAGATACGCAGTATTTT. The chain recombines TRBV9 with TRBJ2-3; 14 bases agree with TRBD2. The CDR3 covers 17 residues. With 2 bases clipped from V and 5 bases from J, the junction kept 7 bases outside the gene matches. Germline V gene sequence: CDR1 SGDLS, CDR2 YYNGEE.

This clone was detected once. This sequence joins TRBV18 and TRBJ1-1; maybe TRBD1 (6 bases). Trimming shortened V by 6 bases and J by 1 base, and 9 bases separated the two germline ends. Germline values: CDR1 KGHSH, CDR2 LQKENI. The length of the CDR3 is 13 residues. CDR3 bases: TGTGCCAGCTCGCAGGGGCGGAACACTGAAGCTTTCTTT. This codes for CASSQGRNTEAFF. Supplemented by reference TRBV18 and TRBJ1-1, the full variable domain reads NAGVMQNPRHLVRRRGQEARLRCSPMKGHSHVYWYRQLPEEGLKFMVYLQKENIIDESGMPKERFSAEFPKEGPSILRIQQVVRGDSAAYFCASSQGRNTEAFFGQGTRLTVV.

The chain recombines TRBV5-4 with TRBJ2-4; 8 nucleotides line up with TRBD2. The CDR3 runs to 16 residues. Germline V CDR1 and CDR2: SGHNT, YYREEE (reference sequence). Trimming removed 2 bases from V and 1 base from J; junction bases left unmatched: 5. CDR3 loop: CASSLKGGRAKNIQYF. The CDR3 nucleotides are TGTGCCAGCAGCTTAAAGGGCGGGAGGGCCAAAAACATTCAGTACTTC. The variable domain in full, completed from reference TRBV5-4 and TRBJ2-4, reads ETGVTQSPTHLIKTRGQQVTLRCSSQSGHNTVSWYQQALGQGPQFIFQYYREEENGRGNFPPRFSGLQFPNYSSELNVNALELDDSALYLCASSLKGGRAKNIQYFGAGTRLSVL.

The chain links TRBV27 to TRBJ2-1, with 9 nucleotides matching TRBD2. Germline V gene sequence: CDR1 MNHEY, CDR2 SMNVEV (reference sequence). The junction had 10 bases not matched to a gene; V was cut back by 2 bases and J by 5 bases. CDR3 size: 17 residues. For the CDR3, the DNA is TGTGCCAGCAGTTTAGGCGGCCTAGCGGGACGAAACAATGAGCAGTTCTTC. Protein: CASSLGGLAGRNNEQFF.

The rearrangement joins TRBV19 to TRBJ2-5; 8 nucleotides agree with TRBD1. The CDR3 has 15 amino acids. Germline trimming cut 3 bases from V and 10 bases from J; bases unmatched to any gene: 13. Germline values: CDR1 LNHDA, CDR2 SQIVND (reference sequence). CDR3 in DNA: TGTGCCAGTAGTATCCCGGGGACAGGCTTGGGTGACCAGTACTTC. Its protein is CASSIPGTGLGDQYF.

The genes are TRBV6-5 and TRBJ2-7; 9 bases are a match to TRBD1. The CDR3 is 13 amino acids. V lost 6 bases, J lost 9 bases, and 9 bases stayed unmatched. The V gene's germline CDR1 is MNHEY and CDR2 SVGAGI. CDR3 bases: TGTGCCAGCAGACCCACAGGGGGCCTCGGGCAGTACTTC. As protein: CASRPTGGLGQYF.

V usage is TRBV10-3 and J usage is TRBJ2-1; D perhaps matches TRBD2 (5 bases). Germline V gene data show CDR1 as ENHRY and CDR2 as SYGVKD. With 8 bases removed from V and 5 bases from J, the gap between germline ends came to 10 bases. The length of the CDR3 is 12 residues. The DNA of the CDR3 is TGTGCCATCCACGTCGGGGACAATGAGCAGTTCTTC. This encodes CAIHVGDNEQFF.

This chain links TRBV12-5 with TRBJ1-6; TRBD1 matches at 8 bases. Germline V gene data show CDR1 as LGHNT and CDR2 as FRNRAP. This CDR3 has 15 amino acids. Unmatched junction bases numbered 4, after V lost 4 bases and J lost 5 bases. The CDR3: CASGSRDRHNSPLHF. Here the CDR3 DNA reads TGTGCTAGTGGTTCACGGGACAGGCATAATTCACCCCTCCACTTT.

This chain joins TRBV6-5 and TRBJ1-1; perhaps TRBD1 as D (5 bases). Germline CDR1 and CDR2: MNHEY and SVGAGI. V lost 5 bases and J 8 bases, leaving 12 bases between the germline ends. The CDR3 length is 12 residues. The CDR3: CASSTPGSEAFF. The CDR3 region has the DNA TGTGCCAGCAGTACCCCAGGGTCCGAAGCTTTCTTT.

The rearrangement links TRBV7-9 to TRBJ1-2; possible D gene TRBD1, 6 bases. V shed 5 bases and J shed 6 bases, with 13 bases lying between them. Germline lookup yields CDR1 SEHNR and CDR2 FQNEAQ (reference sequence). CDR3 length: 13 residues. CDR3 coding DNA: TGTGCCAGCAGCCCCCAGGCAGGGGATGGCTACACCTTC. Translation gives CASSPQAGDGYTF.

DNA for the CDR3: TGTGCCTGGAGTGCGGTACGTCCCGGAGGGGAGCAGTACTTC. Protein product: CAWSAVRPGGEQYF. The rearrangement joins TRBV30 to TRBJ2-7; TRBD2 might be the D (6 bases). The V and J ends lost 1 base and 7 bases respectively, with 17 bases between them. Germline V gene data show CDR1 as GTSNPN and CDR2 as SVGIG (reference sequence). This CDR3 has 14 residues.

The chain recombines TRBV30 with TRBJ2-7; 8 positions match TRBD1. Germline V CDR1 and CDR2: GTSNPN, SVGIG (reference sequence). CDR3 length: 14 residues. With V trimmed by 1 base and J by 3 bases, 5 bases remained unmatched. CDR3 DNA sequence: TGTGCCTGGAGTGGCACAGGGGGTTTCTACGAGCAGTACTTC. Translated: CAWSGTGGFYEQYF.

The rearrangement joins TRBV18 to TRBJ1-5; TRBD1 might be the D (6 bases). CDR3 size: 17 residues. V lost 1 base and J lost 5, with 18 bases in between. Germline CDR1 reads KGHSH; CDR2 reads LQKENI. In DNA form, the CDR3 reads TGTGCCAGCTCACCACGACAGGACCTCGGGTGGGATCAGCCCCAGCATTTT. Translating gives CASSPRQDLGWDQPQHF.

The chain uses TRBV6-5 and TRBJ1-1, with D perhaps TRBD1 (5 bases). Trimming shortened V by 8 bases and J by 1 base, and 14 bases separated the two germline ends. Germline values: CDR1 MNHEY, CDR2 SVGAGI. The CDR3 runs 14 residues. The CDR3 loop reads CASGGIAGNTEAFF. The CDR3, as DNA: TGTGCCAGCGGGGGGATCGCGGGGAACACTGAAGCTTTCTTT.

Concerning this clone: The junction departs from the called germline gene at one end, perhaps through a read error. This chain links TRBV4-2 with TRBJ2-5; 13 nucleotides match TRBD2. This CDR3 is 16 amino acids long. The germline gives CDR1 LGHNA, CDR2 YNFKEQ. For the CDR3, the DNA is TGTACCAGCAGCCCCACTAGCGGGGGGGCCGCAGAGACCCAGTACTTC. It encodes CTSSPTSGGAAETQYF.